The 32 T cell receptor beta chains given below trace back to one sample, sequenced in a study of early T cells in non-severe SARS-CoV-2 infection. TCRdb re-derived calls from the 5' RACE reads in MiXCR, one entry per CDR3 protein. The data contain roughly 83,000 distinct CDR3 sequences, 10% of them singletons. The sequencing used whole blood, collected at baseline. These receptors all come from an adult who was a healthcare worker with PCR-confirmed SARS-CoV-2 infection or an uninfected control (not recorded which).

The table lists this clonotype with many counts. This chain joins TRBV3-1 and TRBJ1-3, with 7 bases aligning to TRBD1. Germline V gives CDR1 LGHDT, CDR2 YNNKEL (reference sequence). CDR3 length: 15 residues. After removal of 4 bases from V and 0 bases from J, the junction contained 3 bases not matched to a gene. The CDR3 sequence is CASSPRGLSGNTIYF. The DNA for the CDR3 is TGTGCCAGCAGCCCTAGGGGGCTCTCTGGAAACACCATATATTTT.

This clonotype was seen a single time. This rearrangement joins TRBV24-1 to TRBJ2-1; 9 nucleotides align to TRBD2. This CDR3 is 16 amino acids long. CDR1 and CDR2 (germline): KGHDR, SFDVKD. The V gene end was trimmed by 5 bases and the J gene end by 1 base; junction bases not matched to a gene: 5. CDR3 DNA: TGTGCCACCAGTGGTTTAGCGGGAGAGTCCTACAATGAGCAGTTCTTC. Translated, it gives CATSGLAGESYNEQFF.

J is TRBJ1-2 and V is TRBV4-1; D gene uncertain. The V gene's germline CDR1 is MGHRA and CDR2 YSYEKL. The V gene lost 3 bases and the J gene lost 3 bases, with 5 bases spanning the gap. CDR3 length equals 12 residues. In DNA form, the CDR3 reads TGCGCCAGCAGCCAGCTACACTATGGCTACACCTTC. Protein sequence: CASSQLHYGYTF.

The V and J genes are TRBV9 and TRBJ2-5, with 7 bases lining up with TRBD1. The CDR3 totals 14 residues. Trimming removed 3 bases from V and 1 base from J; junction bases left unmatched: 3. CDR1 SGDLS and CDR2 YYNGEE come from the germline V gene. DNA for the CDR3: TGTGCCAGCAGCGGGGGACAGCCCCAAGAGACCCAGTACTTC. Protein product: CASSGGQPQETQYF.

This clonotype has ten or more counts. The J gene is TRBJ2-1, the V gene TRBV5-1; 12 nucleotides match TRBD2. There are 15 residues in the CDR3. Germline V gives CDR1 SGHRS, CDR2 YFSETQ. V trimming: 4 bases; J trimming: 6 bases; junction bases outside the gene matches: 5. The chain's CDR3 is CASSRGLAGTNEQFF. DNA for the CDR3: TGCGCCAGCAGCCGGGGACTAGCGGGCACCAATGAGCAGTTCTTC.

At least ten counts were recorded for this clonotype. The CDR3: CASSLSNQPQHF. The DNA of the CDR3 is TGTGCCAGCAGTCTAAGCAATCAGCCCCAGCATTTT. The rearrangement links TRBV6-1 to TRBJ1-5; D remains ambiguous. Trimming took 5 bases from V and 1 from J, leaving 3 bases between them. CDR1 is MNHNS, CDR2 SASEGT, per germline. This CDR3 contains 12 residues.

This clonotype was counted only a few times. This chain connects TRBV27 to TRBJ2-2; D call uncertain. Trimming shortened V by 7 bases and J by 7 bases, and 10 bases separated the two germline ends. This CDR3 spans 12 amino acids. In germline, CDR1 is MNHEY, CDR2 SMNVEV (reference sequence). This chain's CDR3 is CASIGWSGELFF. The CDR3, as DNA: TGTGCCAGCATCGGGTGGAGCGGGGAGCTGTTTTTT.

A few counts support this clonotype. J is TRBJ2-7 and V is TRBV7-2; D tentatively reads TRBD1 or TRBD2 (5 bases each). Between the trimmed V and J ends, which lost 7 bases and 3 bases, there was a span of 13 bases. Germline loops: CDR1 SGHTA, CDR2 FQGNSA. The CDR3 is made up of 13 amino acids. The CDR3 DNA is TGTGCCAGCACCCTCGGGGCACTCTACGAGCAGTACTTC. Amino acid sequence: CASTLGALYEQYF.

This clonotype occurred many times. The chain uses TRBV4-1 and TRBJ1-1; the D gene is possibly TRBD1 (6 bases). The CDR3 spans 16 residues. Germline-derived CDR1 and CDR2 are MGHRA and YSYEKL. V lost 0 bases and J lost 2, with 13 bases in between. CDR3 sequence (DNA): TGCGCCAGCAGCCAAGATCGGAGGGGGAGAAACACTGAAGCTTTCTTT. As protein: CASSQDRRGRNTEAFF.

This clonotype was seen ten or more times. This chain links TRBV14 with TRBJ2-1; 8 bases align to TRBD2. The CDR3 runs to 14 residues. In germline, CDR1 is SGHDN, CDR2 FVKESK. J was trimmed by 5 bases and V by 2 bases; bases with no gene match: 2. DNA of the CDR3: TGTGCCAGCAGCCAATTACTAGCGGACAATGAGCAGTTCTTC. As protein: CASSQLLADNEQFF.

This clonotype has more than one count but fewer than ten. In DNA, the CDR3 is TGTGCCAGCACGGGCCAAGGGACTAGAGCCTACGAGCAGTACTTC. Its protein product is CASTGQGTRAYEQYF. The chain combines TRBV2 with TRBJ2-7, with 8 bases fitting TRBD2. The V gene's germline CDR1 is SNHLY and CDR2 FYNNEI. J lost 2 bases, V lost 7 bases, and 10 bases had no gene match. The CDR3 runs 15 residues.

Only a few counts were recorded for this clonotype. V is TRBV7-6 and J is TRBJ2-4; no reliable D call. The germline V gene encodes CDR1 SGHVS and CDR2 FNYEAQ. The CDR3 has 14 amino acids. Trimming took off 5 bases at V and 8 bases at J, with 16 bases between the two ends. The CDR3 DNA reads as TGTGCCAGCAGCCCTGCCGGGCCTTCTTACATTCAGTACTTC. It translates to CASSPAGPSYIQYF.

This clonotype was detected ten times or more. In DNA form, the CDR3 reads TGTGCCACAATAAGGTCCTCCGACACAGATACGCAGTATTTT. Residues: CATIRSSDTDTQYF. The J gene is TRBJ2-3, the V gene TRBV19; D is ambiguous. Trimming took off 10 bases at V and 2 bases at J, with 16 bases between the two ends. The CDR3 runs 14 residues. Germline CDR1 reads LNHDA; CDR2 reads SQIVND (reference sequence). Variable domain in full (rest from reference TRBV19 and TRBJ2-3): DGGITQSPKYLFRKEGQNVTLSCEQNLNHDAMYWYRQDPGQGLRLIYYSQIVNDFQKGDIAEGYSVSREKKESFPLTVTSAQKNPTAFYLCATIRSSDTDTQYFGPGTRLTVL.

The chain combines TRBV18 with TRBJ2-7; D perhaps matches TRBD1 (6 bases). Germline CDR1 reads KGHSH; CDR2 reads LQKENI. Trimming shortened V by 3 bases and J by 9 bases, and 12 bases separated the two germline ends. CDR3 length equals 12 residues. The CDR3 DNA sequence: TGTGCCAGCTCACCCAACAGGGTTTGGCAGTACTTC. It translates to CASSPNRVWQYF.

This clonotype has more than one count but fewer than ten. The chain is built from TRBV7-9 and TRBJ2-4, with D perhaps matching TRBD2 (5 bases). This CDR3 is built from 18 residues. Germline V CDR1 and CDR2: SEHNR, FQNEAQ (reference sequence). The V gene lost 0 bases and the J gene lost 1 base, with 16 bases spanning the gap. CDR3 DNA: TGTGCCAGCAGCTTAGCGCGTGAGGGTGAAACGGCCAAAAACATTCAGTACTTC. As protein: CASSLAREGETAKNIQYF.

This clonotype was counted at least ten times. V and J are TRBV19 and TRBJ2-4, with 8 bases matching TRBD1. The V segment lost 2 bases and the J segment 9 bases; nucleotides outside the gene matches: 6. Germline CDR1 LNHDA, CDR2 SQIVND (reference sequence). This CDR3 comprises 14 residues. The CDR3 loop is CASSIQGAPSIQYF. The CDR3, as DNA: TGTGCCAGTAGTATACAGGGGGCCCCCAGCATTCAGTACTTC.

This clonotype was picked up many times. V gene TRBV5-6 combines with J gene TRBJ2-4, with 10 nucleotides matching TRBD2. After removal of 2 bases from V and 8 bases from J, the junction contained 10 bases not matched to a gene. Germline lookup yields CDR1 SGHDT and CDR2 YYEEEE. The CDR3 is 16 amino acids. The CDR3 reads CASSFGSSGSRDIQYF. CDR3 sequence (DNA): TGTGCCAGCAGCTTTGGGTCTAGCGGGAGTCGGGACATTCAGTACTTC.

The DNA for the CDR3 is TGTGCCAGCTCACCACCCGACAGGGGGCAAAGGAATGAGCAGTTCTTC. Translated, it gives CASSPPDRGQRNEQFF. This chain connects TRBV18 to TRBJ2-1; 10 bases are a match to TRBD1. The germline V gene has CDR1 KGHSH and CDR2 LQKENI. This CDR3 has 16 residues. V was pared by 0 bases and J by 7 bases, with 6 bases of the junction left unmatched.

The chain carries TRBV2 and TRBJ2-3, with 13 bases aligning to TRBD2. J lost 4 bases, V lost 6 bases, and 10 bases had no gene match. Germline lookup yields CDR1 SNHLY and CDR2 FYNNEI. The CDR3 runs 17 residues. Here the CDR3 DNA reads TGTGCCAGCAGCCGACTAGCGGGAGGAGGCAGCCCAGATACGCAGTATTTT. Translating it yields CASSRLAGGGSPDTQYF.

This clonotype was picked up many times. The chain recombines TRBV4-1 with TRBJ2-3; D remains ambiguous. V was shortened by 0 bases and J by 5 bases, with 15 bases between the two germline ends. The germline V gene encodes CDR1 MGHRA and CDR2 YSYEKL. The CDR3 loop spans 16 amino acids. The CDR3 loop is CASSQEGGSRRDTQYF. The CDR3 DNA follows: TGCGCCAGCAGCCAAGAGGGCGGATCTAGAAGAGATACGCAGTATTTT.

This chain joins TRBV12-3 or TRBV12-4 and TRBJ2-7; 8 nucleotides align to TRBD2. V shed 3 bases and J 5 bases; nucleotides not matched to a gene: 9. The CDR3 sequence is 15 residues long. The CDR3 here is CASSLGRGVKNEQYF. The CDR3 coding sequence is TGTGCCAGCAGTTTGGGGCGGGGGGTAAAGAACGAGCAGTACTTC.

This clonotype was counted a few times. The chain is built from TRBV6-6 and TRBJ2-3; 15 bases match TRBD2. Per the germline V gene, CDR1 is MNHNY and CDR2 is SVGAGI (reference sequence). V dropped 2 bases and J dropped 5; count of bases not matched to a gene: 2. This CDR3 has 16 residues. Here the CDR3 reads CASSYGTSGRLDTQYF. Written as DNA, the CDR3 is TGTGCCAGCAGTTACGGGACTAGCGGGAGGTTAGATACGCAGTATTTT.

This clonotype was observed many times. CDR3 amino acids: CASSLPGLAYEQFF. The CDR3 nucleotides read TGTGCCAGCAGCTTACCGGGACTAGCTTATGAGCAGTTCTTC. The chain employs TRBV5-6 and TRBJ2-1; 9 nucleotides agree with TRBD2. CDR3 length: 14 residues. J gave up 8 bases and V 2 bases, and 5 bases lay outside the gene matches. The germline CDR1 and CDR2 sequences are SGHDT and YYEEEE.

Many counts were recorded for this clonotype. The chain uses TRBV7-8 and TRBJ1-4; D may be TRBD1 (5 bases). Per the germline V gene, CDR1 is SGHVS and CDR2 is FQNEAQ. The CDR3 extends over 16 amino acids. V dropped 0 bases and J dropped 4 bases, with 12 bases sitting between them. CDR3: CASSLAQGRINEKLFF. The CDR3, as DNA: TGTGCCAGCAGCTTAGCCCAGGGACGGATTAATGAAAAACTGTTTTTT.

The sample holds a few counts of this clonotype. The rearrangement joins TRBV12-3 or TRBV12-4 to TRBJ2-1, with D unresolved. The CDR3 extends over 12 amino acids. The V gene lost 3 bases and the J gene lost 5 bases, with 5 bases spanning the gap. The CDR3 protein is CASSFRNNEQFF. The CDR3 DNA follows: TGTGCCAGCAGTTTCAGAAACAATGAGCAGTTCTTC.

In this sample, this clonotype turned up a few times. CDR3 nucleotide sequence: TGCGCCAGCAGTGAGCCCCCCGGGACTTCCTACGAGCAGTACTTC. Its protein product is CASSEPPGTSYEQYF. The chain is built from TRBV10-2 and TRBJ2-7; tentative D call: TRBD2 (6 bases). V was cut by 2 bases and J by 1 base, with 12 bases left in between. Germline assignment: CDR1 WSHSY and CDR2 SAAADI. This CDR3 has 15 residues.

This sequence joins TRBV12-3 or TRBV12-4 and TRBJ2-1; D remains ambiguous. Deletions cut 7 bases from V and 15 bases from J, with 22 bases between. This CDR3 comprises 13 residues. This chain's CDR3 is CASTPGRVVGPFF. In DNA form, the CDR3 reads TGTGCCAGCACCCCCGGAAGGGTTGTGGGTCCGTTCTTC.

The chain carries TRBV24-1 and TRBJ2-7; 11 bases map to TRBD1. The CDR3 sequence is 17 residues long. With 3 bases clipped from V and 2 bases from J, the junction kept 8 bases outside the gene matches. From germline, CDR1 is KGHDR and CDR2 SFDVKD. The CDR3 DNA follows: TGTGCCACCAGTGATACTGGACAGGGGGCGAGACCCTACGAGCAGTACTTC. It yields the protein CATSDTGQGARPYEQYF.

This clonotype was picked up many times. This chain links TRBV7-8 with TRBJ1-2; D ambiguous. V gave up 5 bases and J gave up 4 bases, with 11 bases separating them. From germline, CDR1 is SGHVS and CDR2 FQNEAQ. This CDR3 has 13 residues. CDR3 region: CASSNFVTYGYTF. Here the CDR3 DNA reads TGTGCCAGCAGCAATTTCGTGACCTATGGCTACACCTTC.

In its sample, this clonotype was seen once. The chain links TRBV27 to TRBJ2-5, with 7 bases lining up with TRBD1. This CDR3 has 13 amino acids. CDR1 is MNHEY and CDR2 is SMNVEV in the germline V gene (reference sequence). With 8 bases clipped from V and 0 bases from J, the junction kept 3 bases outside the gene matches. This CDR3 reads CASATGDQETQYF. DNA of the CDR3: TGTGCCAGCGCAACAGGGGACCAAGAGACCCAGTACTTC.

This clonotype was seen repeatedly, ten times or more. The CDR3 region is CATSRASGGTGELFF. The DNA of the CDR3 is TGTGCCACCAGCAGGGCCTCGGGGGGCACCGGGGAGCTGTTTTTT. This chain links TRBV15 with TRBJ2-2, with TRBD2 matching over 7 bases. V lost 3 bases, J lost 4 bases, and 5 bases stayed unmatched. This CDR3 is built from 15 residues. Germline lookup yields CDR1 LNHNV and CDR2 YYDKDF (reference sequence).

The gene calls are TRBV6-1 and TRBJ1-5; D ambiguous. Germline CDR1 and CDR2: MNHNS and SASEGT. With 8 bases removed from V and 1 base from J, the gap between germline ends came to 15 bases. The CDR3 totals 15 residues. The CDR3 spells CASLAAGGSNQPQHF. The DNA of the CDR3 is TGTGCCAGCCTCGCGGCGGGAGGGAGCAATCAGCCCCAGCATTTT.